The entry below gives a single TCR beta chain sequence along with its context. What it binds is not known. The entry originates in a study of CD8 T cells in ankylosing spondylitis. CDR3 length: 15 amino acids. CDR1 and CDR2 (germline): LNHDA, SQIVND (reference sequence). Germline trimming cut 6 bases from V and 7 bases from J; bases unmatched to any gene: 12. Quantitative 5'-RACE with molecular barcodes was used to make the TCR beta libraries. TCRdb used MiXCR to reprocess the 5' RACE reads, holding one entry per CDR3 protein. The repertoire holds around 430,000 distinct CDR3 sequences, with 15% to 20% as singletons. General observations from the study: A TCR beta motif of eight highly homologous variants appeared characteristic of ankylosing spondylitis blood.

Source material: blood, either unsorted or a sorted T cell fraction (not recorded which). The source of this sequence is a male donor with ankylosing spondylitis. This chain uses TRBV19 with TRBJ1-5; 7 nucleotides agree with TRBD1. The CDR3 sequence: CASRKLTGLGQPQHF. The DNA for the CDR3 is TGTGCCAGTAGAAAGCTGACAGGGCTGGGGCAGCCCCAGCATTTT. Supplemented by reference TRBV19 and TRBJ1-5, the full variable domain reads DGGITQSPKYLFRKEGQNVTLSCEQNLNHDAMYWYRQDPGQGLRLIYYSQIVNDFQKGDIAEGYSVSREKKESFPLTVTSAQKNPTAFYLCASRKLTGLGQPQHFGDGTRLSIL.